This TCR beta chain was obtained from a study of regulatory T cells in long-lasting Graves disease. In its sample, this clonotype was seen many times. Its antigen is not identified. Documented time point: persistent/refractory GD, antithyroid drugs over 5 years with positive TRAb. Researchers made the TCR library from RNA that was extracted from PBMCs. General study findings and limits: Public clonotype sharing was higher in persistent than newly diagnosed patients. Persistent Graves' patients had lower TCR diversity than newly diagnosed ones. Researchers examined only peripheral blood and not thyroid tissue.

Library construction for TCR beta used iRepertoire HTBI primers and Arm-PCR of CDR3 regions. TCRdb processed the multiplex PCR reads anew with MiXCR; each CDR3 protein has one entry. The profile shows around 400,000 distinct CDR3 sequences, 20% to 25% of them singletons. Unmatched junction bases numbered 9, after V lost 5 bases and J lost 6 bases. The germline gives CDR1 SGHAT, CDR2 FQNNGV. The CDR3 sequence is 16 residues long. The clonotype originates from a female donor with Graves disease. The V call is TRBV11-2, the J call TRBJ2-1, with TRBD2 matching 11 bases. The sample here was peripheral blood mononuclear cells (PBMCs), taken when the disease was refractory, from a patient treated with antithyroid drugs. The CDR3 sequence: CASSRNSGRASNEQFF. The CDR3 nucleotides read TGTGCCAGCAGCCGAAATAGCGGGAGGGCCTCCAATGAGCAGTTCTTC.